The rows below give T cell receptor beta chains drawn from one sample of a study of blood T cell repertoires in COVID-19. Some clones are missing from TCRdb's copy, which holds only in-frame ones; the method was immunoSEQ multiplex PCR. The table shows over 150,000 clones, with about 88% occurring only once. Sequencing was done on a sample of PBMCs or T cells enriched from blood (not recorded which). Receptors were obtained from a woman between 45 and 60 years old who had recovered from COVID-19. Both conserved end residues are part of each CDR3. D genes are given only for firm matches.

cdr3_length	v_call	d_call	j_call	cdr3_aa	cdr3_nt
15	TRBV13	NA	TRBJ2-7	CASSFAKTGSYEQYF	TGTGCCAGCAGCTTCGCGAAGACAGGCTCCTACGAGCAGTACTTC
15	TRBV18	NA	TRBJ2-2	CASSPDRSNTGELFF	TGTGCCAGCTCACCCGACAGGTCGAACACCGGGGAGCTGTTTTTT
12	TRBV28	NA	TRBJ2-3	CATLARTDTQYF	TGTGCCACCTTAGCCAGAACAGATACGCAGTATTTT
14	TRBV28	NA	TRBJ1-5	CASSPGTPMGGLHF	TGTGCCAGCAGCCCTGGGACGCCGATGGGGGGTCTGCATTTT
14	TRBV7-9	NA	TRBJ2-2	CASSSGYGDGELFF	TGTGCCAGCAGCTCAGGGTATGGGGACGGGGAGCTGTTTTTT
12	TRBV2	NA	TRBJ2-7	CASSPSVYEQYF	TGTGCCAGCAGCCCTTCGGTCTACGAGCAGTACTTC
15	TRBV28	TRBD2	TRBJ2-2	CASSQGGGVIGELFF	TGTGCCAGCAGTCAAGGCGGGGGAGTAATCGGGGAGCTGTTTTTT
16	TRBV11-2	NA	TRBJ1-3	CASSLEGSTTGNTIYF	TGTGCCAGCAGCTTAGAGGGTTCTACTACTGGAAACACCATATATTTT
17	TRBV18	NA	TRBJ2-6	CASSPRSPHSGANVLTF	TGTGCCAGCTCACCGCGCTCGCCCCACTCTGGGGCCAACGTCCTGACTTTC
14	TRBV5-1	NA	TRBJ1-1	CASRTTGMNTEAFF	TGCGCCAGCAGGACTACAGGGATGAACACTGAAGCTTTCTTT
15	TRBV7-2	TRBD2	TRBJ2-7	CASSLTRTSPREQYF	TGTGCCAGCAGCTTAACTAGGACTAGCCCACGCGAGCAGTACTTC
17	TRBV30	NA	TRBJ2-6	CAWSVRAVLQGANVLTF	TGTGCCTGGAGTGTACGAGCGGTCCTCCAGGGGGCCAACGTCCTGACTTTC
15	TRBV28	TRBD2	TRBJ2-7	CASSFLAGAQYEQYF	TGTGCCAGCAGTTTTCTCGCGGGAGCGCAATACGAGCAGTACTTC
15	TRBV5-4	TRBD1	TRBJ1-3	CASSLTGGLGNTIYF	TGTGCCAGCAGCTTAACAGGGGGATTGGGAAACACCATATATTTT
11	TRBV29-1	NA	TRBJ1-2	CSVESIDGYTF	TGCAGCGTTGAGTCCATTGATGGCTACACCTTC
13	TRBV14	NA	TRBJ2-7	CASSQMDTYEQYF	TGTGCCAGCAGCCAAATGGACACCTACGAGCAGTACTTC
10	TRBV5-6	NA	TRBJ2-7	CASSLGPVDF	TGTGCCAGCAGCTTGGGGCCCGTCGACTTC